Listed below are T cell receptor beta chains from one sample, sequenced in a study of cytomegalovirus exposure and HLA in healthy donors. Produced via immunoSEQ multiplex PCR; TCRdb's table is partial and in-frame only. The sample has approximately 130,000 clones, 83% seen once; the top ten hold less than 1.5%. Sequences were obtained from PBMCs. The origin of the receptors is a girl aged 2-9 years in good health and CMV-seronegative. Both conserved end residues are part of each CDR3. A D gene is named only where the DNA matches it firmly. Clone size is stated in some rows and not others, as once, few, many or a class when expanded.

j_gene: TRBJ2-7; v_gene: TRBV28; abundance: -; d_gene: TRBD2; CDR3aa: CASSSKSGTTYEQYF
j_gene: TRBJ2-3; v_gene: TRBV5-6; abundance: -; d_gene: -; CDR3aa: CASSKQGVTDTQYF
j_gene: TRBJ2-7; v_gene: TRBV14; abundance: -; d_gene: -; CDR3aa: CASSQGQIYEQYF
j_gene: TRBJ2-2; v_gene: TRBV4-2; abundance: -; d_gene: -; CDR3aa: CASSQVPRVTGELFF
j_gene: TRBJ2-3; v_gene: TRBV27; abundance: -; d_gene: TRBD2; CDR3aa: CASSLSPGLAATSTDTQYF
j_gene: TRBJ2-1; v_gene: TRBV27; abundance: -; d_gene: -; CDR3aa: CASSNSGPGVSSYNEQFF
j_gene: TRBJ1-2; v_gene: TRBV7-9; abundance: -; d_gene: TRBD1; CDR3aa: CASSLGGQAGGYTF
j_gene: TRBJ2-5; v_gene: TRBV7-9; abundance: -; d_gene: -; CDR3aa: CASSLARETQYF
j_gene: TRBJ1-1; v_gene: TRBV9; abundance: once; d_gene: TRBD1; CDR3aa: CASSRQGVSEAFF
j_gene: TRBJ2-3; v_gene: TRBV5-4; abundance: -; d_gene: -; CDR3aa: CASSLGADTQYF
j_gene: TRBJ2-7; v_gene: TRBV10-2; abundance: -; d_gene: -; CDR3aa: CASGGPSRAGGSYEQYF
j_gene: TRBJ2-3; v_gene: TRBV4-2; abundance: -; d_gene: TRBD2; CDR3aa: CASSQDPAGGLKDTQYF
j_gene: TRBJ1-2; v_gene: TRBV30; abundance: -; d_gene: -; CDR3aa: CAWSVGGAGGYTF
j_gene: TRBJ2-1; v_gene: TRBV7-3; abundance: -; d_gene: -; CDR3aa: CASSFTGDPYNEQFF
j_gene: TRBJ2-5; v_gene: TRBV5-1; abundance: -; d_gene: TRBD1; CDR3aa: CASSLAPTGEEQYF
j_gene: TRBJ2-7; v_gene: TRBV7-7; abundance: -; d_gene: -; CDR3aa: CASSPGVGRSSYEQYF
j_gene: TRBJ2-3; v_gene: TRBV29-1; abundance: once; d_gene: -; CDR3aa: CSVDGRLAGALRSDTQYF
j_gene: TRBJ2-3; v_gene: TRBV7-6; abundance: -; d_gene: -; CDR3aa: CASRGEGPDTQYF